This T cell receptor beta chain derives from a study of immune evolution from preneoplasia to lung adenocarcinoma. Background on the study: HLA loss of heterozygosity: 5.5% to 8.5% AIS, approximately 15% MIA, 30% to 35% ADC, none AAH.

Nucleic acids came from premalignant or tumor cells enriched by macro-dissection. Study outcomes and limitations: From normal lung to invasive adenocarcinoma, top clone frequencies appeared to decrease. Later-stage lesions seemingly showed higher T cell density and diversity than normal lung.

Repertoires were generated with immunoSEQ multiplex PCR, while TCRdb's copy carries only in-frame clones and drops some. The table includes about 4,500 clones, roughly 90% detected once. This clone was picked up one time. Its antigen is currently unknown. Germline V gene sequence: CDR1 MNHEY, CDR2 SVGAGI. Trimming at V came to 4 bases and at J to 5 bases, leaving 13 bases not matched to a gene. The CDR3 sequence is 16 residues long. The material sequenced was FFPE invasive lung adenocarcinoma tissue. The chain employs TRBV6-5 and TRBJ1-1; 7 bases align to TRBD1. The TCR was taken from a person aged 45 to 60 with lung adenocarcinoma. The CDR3 sequence is CASSSQPGGGRTEAFF. The CDR3 nucleotides are TGTGCCAGCAGTTCCCAGCCAGGGGGGGGACGGACTGAAGCTTTCTTT.